The entry that follows covers one TCR beta chain sequence. The antigen remains unidentified. The data belong to a study of T cell repertoires in cytomegalovirus infection. Overall study context: The public TCR beta signatures pointed to both CMV infection and matching HLA type. Whole-study findings and limits: CMV-specific TCR beta clonotypes restricted by HLA-C dominated the ex vivo response. The study identified carriers of CMV plus the relevant HLA from cumulative public TCR beta family frequency.

TCRdb called the reads again in MiXCR, with one record for every CDR3 protein. The sample shows about 250,000 distinct CDR3 sequences, about a sixth of them seen only once. Sequencing input: CD8+ T cells from PBMCs. The receptor was isolated from a human donor in good health (CMV status not recorded). Some clones in this sample may be carry-over from other donors' samples.

CDR3: CASSQDGVLQYF. For the CDR3, the DNA is TGCGCCAGCAGCCAAGACGGGGTACTGCAGTACTTC. The rearrangement links TRBV4-1 to TRBJ2-7; maybe TRBD2 (5 bases). Germline loops: CDR1 MGHRA, CDR2 YSYEKL. The CDR3 consists of 12 residues. Trimming cost V 0 bases and J 9 bases, with 9 bases left between them.